Listed here are 14 T cell receptor beta chains from one sample, sequenced in a study of cytomegalovirus exposure and HLA in healthy donors. Some clones are missing from TCRdb's copy, which holds only in-frame ones; the method was immunoSEQ multiplex PCR. Of around 150,000 clones listed, 70% to 90% are singletons. Sequencing input: PBMCs. These receptors were collected from a woman in her 30s in good health and CMV-seronegative.

This chain links TRBV5-1 with TRBJ2-5; the match to TRBD2 covers 9 bases. Germline trimming cut 2 bases from V and 6 bases from J; bases unmatched to any gene: 2. This CDR3 is 13 amino acids long. Germline V gene sequence: CDR1 SGHRS, CDR2 YFSETQ. In DNA form, the CDR3 reads TGCGCCAGCAGCTTACTAGCGGGCAAGACCCAGTACTTC. This gives the protein CASSLLAGKTQYF.

The rearrangement uses TRBV19 and TRBJ2-2; possible D gene TRBD1, 6 bases. Trimming took 6 bases from V and 5 from J, leaving 25 bases between them. Germline V CDR1 and CDR2: LNHDA, SQIVND (reference sequence). The CDR3 is 18 residues long. CDR3 DNA sequence: TGTGCCAGTAGCCTAGCCCCCGGACAGATTCTTAGGACCGGGGAGCTGTTTTTT. Protein: CASSLAPGQILRTGELFF.

The rearrangement links TRBV18 to TRBJ2-7; 9 bases are shared with TRBD1. Per the germline V gene, CDR1 is KGHSH and CDR2 is LQKENI. The CDR3 is 15 residues long. The V and J ends lost 3 bases and 1 base, in that order; junction bases with no gene match: 4. This chain's CDR3 is CASSPKDRGSYEQYF. In nucleotides, the CDR3 is TGTGCCAGCTCACCGAAGGACAGGGGATCCTACGAGCAGTACTTC.

In its sample, this clone was seen once. The chain combines TRBV7-2 with TRBJ2-7, with D perhaps TRBD2 (6 bases). Germline V lookup: CDR1 SGHTA, CDR2 FQGNSA. V shed 2 bases and J shed 4 bases, with 12 bases lying between them. CDR3 size: 14 residues. CDR3 protein: CASSLRWGDYEQYF. The CDR3 DNA reads as TGTGCCAGCAGCTTAAGATGGGGGGATTACGAGCAGTACTTC.

The chain uses TRBV9 and TRBJ1-1, with 7 bases that match TRBD1. The junction had 7 bases not matched to a gene; V was cut back by 4 bases and J by 7 bases. The germline CDR1 and CDR2 sequences are SGDLS and YYNGEE. This CDR3 has 13 residues. CDR3 nucleotides: TGTGCCAGCAGCTCTCGGACAGGTTTTGAAGCTTTCTTT. Translating gives CASSSRTGFEAFF.

This clone was counted once. This chain links TRBV27 with TRBJ1-4, with TRBD1 identical over 7 bases. V was pared by 0 bases and J by 0 bases, with 16 bases of the junction left unmatched. The CDR3 runs 21 residues. Germline loops: CDR1 MNHEY, CDR2 SMNVEV (reference sequence). CDR3 sequence: CASSLSSPGQMITPTNEKLFF. The CDR3 nucleotides are TGTGCCAGCAGTTTATCCTCCCCGGGACAGATGATAACCCCAACTAATGAAAAACTGTTTTTT.

The chain has TRBV28 and TRBJ1-2; D not resolved. The CDR3 runs 13 residues. V was cut by 3 bases and J by 4 bases, with 9 bases left in between. The germline gives CDR1 MDHEN, CDR2 SYDVKM. In nucleotides, the CDR3 is TGTGCCAGCAGTTTCGGTGTTACCTATGGCTACACCTTC. Translated, it gives CASSFGVTYGYTF.

This sequence joins TRBV4-1 and TRBJ1-2; possibly TRBD1 for D (5 bases). Germline assignment: CDR1 MGHRA and CDR2 YSYEKL. V was pared by 1 base and J by 4 bases, with 10 bases between. The CDR3 length is 14 residues. The CDR3 nucleotides are TGCGCCAGCAGCCAAGTCGGGGCGGGCTATGGCTACACCTTC. It yields the protein CASSQVGAGYGYTF.

The table lists this clone with a few counts. This chain connects TRBV10-3 to TRBJ2-7, with D possibly matching TRBD1 (6 bases). This CDR3 comprises 14 residues. Germline loops: CDR1 ENHRY, CDR2 SYGVKD. V lost 10 bases to trimming and J lost 2 bases, with 18 bases between them. The DNA of the CDR3 is TGTGCCACACTCTCCGCTACAGGGACCTACGAGCAGTACTTC. This gives the protein CATLSATGTYEQYF.

V and J are TRBV5-1 and TRBJ2-2; TRBD2 agrees at 8 bases. The germline gives CDR1 SGHRS, CDR2 YFSETQ. This CDR3 contains 15 residues. Trimming at V came to 0 bases and at J to 7 bases, leaving 5 bases not matched to a gene. The CDR3 spells CASSLGLASLGELFF. The CDR3 DNA follows: TGCGCCAGCAGCTTGGGACTAGCGTCCCTCGGGGAGCTGTTTTTT.

The J gene is TRBJ1-5, the V gene TRBV19, with a weak D call TRBD1 (6 bases). Germline V lookup: CDR1 LNHDA, CDR2 SQIVND (reference sequence). V was shortened by 3 bases and J by 0 bases, with 15 bases between the two germline ends. The CDR3 has 17 amino acids. The CDR3 nucleotides are TGTGCCAGTAGTATTCGGACAGTCGACTATAGCAATCAGCCCCAGCATTTT. It yields the protein CASSIRTVDYSNQPQHF.

This chain joins TRBV7-2 and TRBJ2-3; TRBD2 aligns across 7 bases. The junction had 10 bases not matched to a gene; V was cut back by 5 bases and J by 2 bases. The CDR3 is made up of 16 amino acids. The germline CDR1 and CDR2 sequences are SGHTA and FQGNSA. CDR3 DNA: TGTGCCAGCAGCGGGGCACGGGACTACTACACAGATACGCAGTATTTT. Translation gives CASSGARDYYTDTQYF.

CDR3 protein: CASSSHYTGIGRYF. The CDR3, as DNA: TGTGCCAGCAGTTCCCACTACACGGGTATCGGGAGGTACTTC. The chain links TRBV6-5 to TRBJ2-7; D is perhaps TRBD2 (6 bases). V was cut by 4 bases and J by 12 bases, with 22 bases left in between. Germline lookup yields CDR1 MNHEY and CDR2 SVGAGI. There are 14 residues in the CDR3.

This chain connects TRBV5-1 to TRBJ2-5; D remains ambiguous. V shed 3 bases and J shed 2 bases, with 14 bases lying between them. Germline V gene data show CDR1 as SGHRS and CDR2 as YFSETQ. The CDR3 consists of 15 residues. CDR3 DNA: TGCGCCAGCAGCTGGTCCCTCGGCCTGCAAGAGACCCAGTACTTC. It specifies CASSWSLGLQETQYF.